This T cell receptor beta chain was identified in a study of blood T cell repertoires in COVID-19. Study-level background: The analysed material was cDNA or gDNA that came from T cells, B-cell-depleted T cells, or PBMCs.

TCRdb's copy holds only in-frame clones and misses some; the assay was immunoSEQ multiplex PCR. The profile covers around 140,000 clones, with over 60% appearing a single time and under 2.5% taken by the ten largest. CDR3 length: 17 amino acids. With 3 bases clipped from V and 1 base from J, the junction kept 8 bases outside the gene matches. Germline V gene sequence: CDR1 MNHEY, CDR2 SMNVEV (reference sequence). The specimen was peripheral blood. The source of this sequence is a woman between 65 and 79 years old with acute or convalescent COVID-19. The chain employs TRBV27 and TRBJ2-2, with 7 positions matching TRBD2. The CDR3 DNA sequence: TGTGCCAGCAGTTTCGGCCCTTCGGGAGGGAACACCGGGGAGCTGTTTTTT. It codes for CASSFGPSGGNTGELFF.